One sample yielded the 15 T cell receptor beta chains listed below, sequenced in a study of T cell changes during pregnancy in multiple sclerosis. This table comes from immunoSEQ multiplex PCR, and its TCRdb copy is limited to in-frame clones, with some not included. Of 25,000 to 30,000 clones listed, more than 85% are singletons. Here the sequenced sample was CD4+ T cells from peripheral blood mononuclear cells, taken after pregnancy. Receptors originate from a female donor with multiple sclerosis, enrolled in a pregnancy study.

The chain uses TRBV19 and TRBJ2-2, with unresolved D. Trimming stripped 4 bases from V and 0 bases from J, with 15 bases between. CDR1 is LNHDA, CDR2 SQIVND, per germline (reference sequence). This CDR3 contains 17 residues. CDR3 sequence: CASSTPRGAANTGELFF. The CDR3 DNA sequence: TGTGCCAGTAGTACCCCCAGAGGAGCCGCGAACACCGGGGAGCTGTTTTTT.

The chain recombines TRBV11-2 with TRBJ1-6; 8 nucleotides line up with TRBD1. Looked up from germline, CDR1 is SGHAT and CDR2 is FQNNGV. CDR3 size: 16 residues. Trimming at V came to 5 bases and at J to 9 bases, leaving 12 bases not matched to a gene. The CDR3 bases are TGTGCCAGCAGCAACCTCCGGGACAGGAAAACTTCACCCCTCCACTTT. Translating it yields CASSNLRDRKTSPLHF.

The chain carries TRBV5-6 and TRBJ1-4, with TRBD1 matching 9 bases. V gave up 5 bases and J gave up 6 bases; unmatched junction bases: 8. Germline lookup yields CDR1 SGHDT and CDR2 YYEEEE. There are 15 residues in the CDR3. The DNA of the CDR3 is TGTGCCAGCAGTTTTTTGGACAGGGGTTATGAAAAACTGTTTTTT. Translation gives CASSFLDRGYEKLFF. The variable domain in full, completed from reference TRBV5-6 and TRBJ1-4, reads DAGVTQSPTHLIKTRGQQVTLRCSPKSGHDTVSWYQQALGQGPQFIFQYYEEEERQRGNFPDRFSGHQFPNYSSELNVNALLLGDSALYLCASSFLDRGYEKLFFGSGTQLSVL.

For the CDR3, the DNA is TGCGCCAGCAGCTTGATGGGGCTAACAACTAATGAAAAACTGTTTTTT. Translation gives CASSLMGLTTNEKLFF. The genes are TRBV5-1 and TRBJ1-4, with a possible D match to TRBD1 (5 bases). The germline V gene has CDR1 SGHRS and CDR2 YFSETQ. The CDR3 totals 16 residues. V shed 1 base and J shed 0 bases, with 10 bases lying between them.

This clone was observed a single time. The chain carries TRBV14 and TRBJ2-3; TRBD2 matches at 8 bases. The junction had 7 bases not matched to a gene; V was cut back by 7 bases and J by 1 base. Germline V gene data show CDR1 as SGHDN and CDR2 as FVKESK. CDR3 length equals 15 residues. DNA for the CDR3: TGTGCCAGCAACTTCAGGGGACTAGGCACAGATACGCAGTATTTT. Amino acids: CASNFRGLGTDTQYF.

The CDR3 protein is CASSRGQVPNQPQHF. CDR3 in DNA: TGTGCCAGTAGCAGGGGACAGGTACCCAATCAGCCCCAGCATTTT. The chain recombines TRBV19 with TRBJ1-5, with 8 bases fitting TRBD1. Germline V gene data show CDR1 as LNHDA and CDR2 as SQIVND (reference sequence). The CDR3 contains 15 residues. V lost 6 bases, J lost 3 bases, and 7 bases stayed unmatched.

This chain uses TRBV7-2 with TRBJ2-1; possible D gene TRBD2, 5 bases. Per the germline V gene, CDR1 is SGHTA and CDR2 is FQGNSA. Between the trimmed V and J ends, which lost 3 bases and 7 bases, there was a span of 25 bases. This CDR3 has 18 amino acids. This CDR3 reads CASSFWAQRALGVNEQFF. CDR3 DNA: TGTGCCAGCAGCTTTTGGGCCCAGAGGGCACTTGGAGTTAATGAGCAGTTCTTC.

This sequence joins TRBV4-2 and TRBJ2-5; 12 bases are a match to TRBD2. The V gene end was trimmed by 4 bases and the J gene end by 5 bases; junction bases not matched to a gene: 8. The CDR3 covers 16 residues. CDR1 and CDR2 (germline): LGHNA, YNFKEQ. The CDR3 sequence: CASSPELAGGLETQYF. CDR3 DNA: TGTGCCAGCAGCCCCGAACTAGCGGGGGGCTTGGAGACCCAGTACTTC.

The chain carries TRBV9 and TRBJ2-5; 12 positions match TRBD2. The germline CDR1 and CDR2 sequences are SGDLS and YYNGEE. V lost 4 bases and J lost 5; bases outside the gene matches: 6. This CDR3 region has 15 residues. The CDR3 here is CASSQSSGGVETQYF. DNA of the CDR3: TGTGCCAGCAGCCAATCTAGCGGGGGGGTCGAGACCCAGTACTTC. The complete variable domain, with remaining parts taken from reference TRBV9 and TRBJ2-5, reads DSGVTQTPKHLITATGQRVTLRCSPRSGDLSVYWYQQSLDQGLQFLIQYYNGEERAKGNILERFSAQQFPDLHSELNLSSLELGDSALYFCASSQSSGGVETQYFGPGTRLLVL.

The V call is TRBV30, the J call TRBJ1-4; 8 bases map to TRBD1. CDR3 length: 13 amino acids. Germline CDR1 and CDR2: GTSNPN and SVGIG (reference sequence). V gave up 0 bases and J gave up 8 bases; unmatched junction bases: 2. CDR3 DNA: TGTGCCTGGAGTGTACAGGGGGGCGAAAAACTGTTTTTT. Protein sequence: CAWSVQGGEKLFF.

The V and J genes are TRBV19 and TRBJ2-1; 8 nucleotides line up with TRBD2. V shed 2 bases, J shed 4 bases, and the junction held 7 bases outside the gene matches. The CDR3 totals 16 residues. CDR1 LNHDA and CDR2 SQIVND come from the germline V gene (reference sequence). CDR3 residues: CASSILLAGLYNEQFF. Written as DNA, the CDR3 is TGTGCCAGTAGTATATTATTAGCGGGACTTTACAATGAGCAGTTCTTC.

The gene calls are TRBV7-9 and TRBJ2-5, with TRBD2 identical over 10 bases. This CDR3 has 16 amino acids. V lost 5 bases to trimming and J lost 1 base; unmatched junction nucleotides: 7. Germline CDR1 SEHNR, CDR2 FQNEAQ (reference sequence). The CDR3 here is CASSPELAGAQETQYF. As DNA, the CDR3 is TGTGCCAGCAGCCCCGAGCTAGCGGGAGCCCAAGAGACCCAGTACTTC.

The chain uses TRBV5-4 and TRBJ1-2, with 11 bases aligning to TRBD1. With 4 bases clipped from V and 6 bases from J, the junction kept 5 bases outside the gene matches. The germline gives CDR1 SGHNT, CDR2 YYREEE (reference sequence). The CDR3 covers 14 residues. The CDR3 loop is CASSPTGQGDGYTF. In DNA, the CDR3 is TGTGCCAGCAGCCCTACGGGACAGGGGGATGGCTACACCTTC.

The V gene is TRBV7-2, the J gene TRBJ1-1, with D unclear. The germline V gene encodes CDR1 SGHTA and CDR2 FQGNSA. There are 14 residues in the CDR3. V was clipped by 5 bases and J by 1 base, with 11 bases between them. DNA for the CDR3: TGTGCCAGCAGCCCCCCGGGAGGGAACACTGAAGCTTTCTTT. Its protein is CASSPPGGNTEAFF.

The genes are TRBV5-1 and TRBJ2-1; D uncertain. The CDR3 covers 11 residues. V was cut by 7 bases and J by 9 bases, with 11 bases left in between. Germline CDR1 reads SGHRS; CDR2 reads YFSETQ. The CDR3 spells CASSETGEQFF. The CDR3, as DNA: TGCGCCAGCTCCGAGACTGGTGAGCAGTTCTTC.